This T cell receptor beta chain was recovered during a study of T cells in Graves' hyperthyroidism and ophthalmopathy. Study-wide findings and caveats: Most thyroid clonotypes that were expanded above 0.001 also turned up in blood.

Amplified regions were TCR beta CDR3 sequences from RNA transcripts. Primed by the HTBI set, a first-round RT-PCR was run on the TCR CDR3. Each CDR3 protein is one row after TCRdb ran MiXCR on the multiplex PCR reads. The sample includes about 680,000 distinct CDR3 sequences, roughly 32% of them seen just once. Turning to this clonotype: Its antigen is unidentified.

Sequenced input: blood. The receptor was isolated from a woman aged 35 to 49 with Graves' hyperthyroidism.

The CDR3: CASSPLLSFPFRDPGTYEQYF. CDR3 bases: TGCGCCAGCAGCCCCTTACTTTCCTTCCCCTTCCGGGATCCGGGAACCTACGAGCAGTACTTC. This chain links TRBV4-3 with TRBJ2-7; tentatively, D is TRBD2 (5 bases). The V and J ends lost 4 bases and 2 bases respectively, with 33 bases between them. The V gene's germline CDR1 is LGHNA and CDR2 YSLEER. The CDR3 consists of 21 residues.